This TCR beta chain was observed in a study of T cells in Graves' hyperthyroidism and ophthalmopathy. Study-wide context: Peripheral blood samples were taken at initial diagnosis, prior to any treatment. Regarding the study as a whole: Blood also showed most of the thyroid clonotypes that were expanded above 0.001.

With duration under 3 months, ophthalmopathy was active: Clinical Activity Score at least 3, NOSPECS at least 4. This clonotype appeared many times. Its cognate antigen is unknown. What was amplified from RNA transcripts were TCR beta CDR3 regions. RT-PCR in the first round (using the HTBI primer set) targeted the TCR CDR3. TCRdb recomputed calls from the multiplex PCR reads with MiXCR, one row per CDR3 protein. The data contain 640,000 or so distinct CDR3 sequences, 13% to 15% of them singletons. With V trimmed by 0 bases and J by 5 bases, 6 bases remained unmatched. Per the germline V gene, CDR1 is LGHDT and CDR2 is YNNKEL (reference sequence). CDR3 size: 16 residues.

V gene TRBV3-1 combines with J gene TRBJ1-2; 10 positions match TRBD1. Source material: blood. This sequence was found in a woman younger than 30 with Graves' ophthalmopathy. CDR3 loop: CASSQDRQGAYYGYTF. CDR3 nucleotide sequence: TGTGCCAGCAGCCAAGATCGACAGGGGGCGTATTATGGCTACACCTTC. Together with reference TRBV3-1 and TRBJ1-2, the CDR3 gives the full variable domain: DTAVSQTPKYLVTQMGNDKSIKCEQNLGHDTMYWYKQDSKKFLKIMFSYNNKELIINETVPNRFSPKSPDKAHLNLHINSLELGDSAVYFCASSQDRQGAYYGYTFGSGTRLTVV.